This TCR beta chain was obtained from a study of T cell changes during pregnancy in multiple sclerosis. Produced via immunoSEQ multiplex PCR; TCRdb's table is partial and in-frame only. The table has some 95,000 clones, roughly 92% seen once. The CDR3 sequence is 14 residues long. The germline V gene encodes CDR1 SGHDN and CDR2 FVKESK. Trimming pared 3 bases from V and 6 bases from J, leaving 12 bases between. Sequenced here: peripheral blood, sampled in the first trimester of pregnancy. The source is a female donor with multiple sclerosis, enrolled in a pregnancy study. V usage is TRBV14 and J usage is TRBJ1-5, with D possibly matching TRBD1 (5 bases). The CDR3 region is CASSQAGFSQPQHF. CDR3 nucleotide sequence: TGTGCCAGCAGCCAGGCAGGGTTTTCTCAGCCCCAGCATTTT.